The 20 T cell receptor beta chains below all came from one sample that was sequenced in a study of cytomegalovirus exposure and HLA in healthy donors. The study ran its PCR with 60 Vbeta and 13 Jbeta primers. Using immunoSEQ multiplex PCR, the repertoire was profiled, and TCRdb retains in-frame clones only, with some absent. The table has over 200,000 clones, 78% seen once. The source material was PBMCs. These receptors were collected from a male donor in good health and CMV-seronegative.

The chain recombines TRBV5-5 with TRBJ1-1; D is uncertain. The CDR3 sequence is 14 residues long. V lost 1 base to trimming and J lost 2 bases, with 9 bases between them. From germline, CDR1 is SGHKS and CDR2 YYEKEE (reference sequence). The CDR3 sequence is CASSLFRANTEAFF. In nucleotides, the CDR3 is TGTGCCAGCAGCTTGTTCCGAGCTAACACTGAAGCTTTCTTT.

The J gene is TRBJ2-7, the V gene TRBV6-5, with 7 bases fitting TRBD1. The trim removed 5 bases at V and 2 bases at J, leaving 6 bases unmatched. Germline V lookup: CDR1 MNHEY, CDR2 SVGAGI. The CDR3 loop spans 14 amino acids. The CDR3 sequence is CASSTWDSPYEQYF. As DNA, the CDR3 is TGTGCCAGCAGTACCTGGGACAGTCCCTACGAGCAGTACTTC.

J is TRBJ2-2 and V is TRBV5-1, with TRBD2 matching over 8 bases. There are 15 residues in the CDR3. Germline assignment: CDR1 SGHRS and CDR2 YFSETQ. V trimming: 0 bases; J trimming: 7 bases; junction bases outside the gene matches: 5. The CDR3 coding sequence is TGCGCCAGCAGCTTGGTGGCGGGAGGAGGCGGGGAGCTGTTTTTT. This translates into CASSLVAGGGGELFF.

The V call is TRBV7-2, the J call TRBJ2-1, with 8 bases lining up with TRBD2. Germline V CDR1 and CDR2: SGHTA, FQGNSA. The V gene end was trimmed by 4 bases and the J gene end by 0 bases; junction bases not matched to a gene: 2. There are 15 residues in the CDR3. CDR3 protein: CASSSTSGSYNEQFF. The CDR3 coding sequence is TGTGCCAGCAGCTCCACTAGCGGCTCCTACAATGAGCAGTTCTTC.

This rearrangement joins TRBV6-1 to TRBJ2-5, with D unresolved. The germline V and J ends were trimmed by 8 bases and 5 bases, with 15 bases remaining between them. The germline V gene encodes CDR1 MNHNS and CDR2 SASEGT. The CDR3 totals 13 residues. CDR3 sequence reads: CASDPPTEETQYF. The CDR3 bases are TGTGCCAGCGACCCCCCCACGGAGGAGACCCAGTACTTC.

The chain links TRBV7-2 to TRBJ2-1, with 9 bases identical to TRBD2. Germline V gene sequence: CDR1 SGHTA, CDR2 FQGNSA. V shed 5 bases, J shed 0 bases, and the junction held 5 bases outside the gene matches. The CDR3 loop spans 16 amino acids. The CDR3 nucleotides read TGTGCCAGCAGCATCCATAGCGGGAGCTCCTACAATGAGCAGTTCTTC. Translation gives CASSIHSGSSYNEQFF.

The chain uses TRBV7-9 and TRBJ2-6; TRBD1 aligns across 8 bases. Germline-derived CDR1 and CDR2 are SEHNR and FQNEAQ (reference sequence). The trim removed 1 base at V and 4 bases at J, leaving 9 bases unmatched. CDR3 length: 18 amino acids. CDR3 protein: CASSLGGPTGAGANVLTF. CDR3 nucleotide sequence: TGTGCCAGCAGCTTAGGGGGACCGACAGGGGCCGGGGCCAACGTCCTGACTTTC.

The chain couples TRBV9 to TRBJ2-1; 12 bases align to TRBD1. The germline V gene has CDR1 SGDLS and CDR2 YYNGEE. The CDR3 has 17 residues. J lost 8 bases, V lost 1 base, and 10 bases had no gene match. Here the CDR3 DNA reads TGTGCCAGCAGCGTAAGGGGGGGGACAGGGGGCATGGATGAGCAGTTCTTC. It specifies CASSVRGGTGGMDEQFF.

The V and J genes are TRBV9 and TRBJ2-5; D perhaps matches TRBD2 (5 bases). V lost 4 bases and J 3 bases, leaving 13 bases between the germline ends. Germline lookup yields CDR1 SGDLS and CDR2 YYNGEE. The CDR3 has 14 amino acids. Written as DNA, the CDR3 is TGTGCCAGCAGCCCCCGACGGGGAGAAGAGACCCAGTACTTC. Protein: CASSPRRGEETQYF.

V is TRBV27 and J is TRBJ2-7, with TRBD1 as a possible D gene (6 bases). There are 14 residues in the CDR3. Germline CDR1 is MNHEY and CDR2 is SMNVEV (reference sequence). V gave up 5 bases and J gave up 3 bases, with 14 bases separating them. CDR3 sequence reads: CASSPPYRVYEQYF. CDR3 in DNA: TGTGCCAGCAGTCCCCCCTACAGGGTCTACGAGCAGTACTTC.

This clone was observed a handful of times. The J gene is TRBJ1-1, the V gene TRBV7-9, with a weak D call TRBD1 (5 bases). This CDR3 is 17 amino acids long. Trimming stripped 1 base from V and 0 bases from J, with 15 bases between. In germline, CDR1 is SEHNR, CDR2 FQNEAQ (reference sequence). In DNA form, the CDR3 reads TGTGCCAGCAGCTTAGTTTCAGTGGGGCAGATGAACACTGAAGCTTTCTTT. It is translated as CASSLVSVGQMNTEAFF.

V is TRBV27 and J is TRBJ1-1; possible D gene TRBD1, 5 bases. Germline CDR1 and CDR2: MNHEY and SMNVEV (reference sequence). V shed 3 bases and J shed 7 bases, with 15 bases lying between them. The CDR3 runs to 14 residues. DNA for the CDR3: TGTGCCAGCAGTTTGGCCTTCGGACACGTTGAAGCTTTCTTT. This sequence encodes CASSLAFGHVEAFF.

This clone was seen a few times. The chain combines TRBV10-3 with TRBJ1-5, with D uncertain. The CDR3 sequence is 13 residues long. The germline CDR1 and CDR2 sequences are ENHRY and SYGVKD. Trimming stripped 0 bases from V and 9 bases from J, with 9 bases between. The CDR3 region is CAISESVLLPQHF. In nucleotides, the CDR3 is TGTGCCATCAGTGAGTCCGTCCTTTTGCCCCAGCATTTT.

The chain uses TRBV6-5 and TRBJ1-5, with a weak D call TRBD1 (5 bases). The germline CDR1 and CDR2 sequences are MNHEY and SVGAGI. V shed 10 bases and J shed 7 bases, with 23 bases lying between them. This CDR3 has 15 residues. As DNA, the CDR3 is TGTGCCACCCAGTTAATTCCAGGGATAGGCCAGCCCCAGCATTTT. It specifies CATQLIPGIGQPQHF.

The genes are TRBV28 and TRBJ1-5; D gene unclear. Trimming pared 5 bases from V and 6 bases from J, leaving 23 bases between. The CDR3 is made up of 17 amino acids. From germline, CDR1 is MDHEN and CDR2 SYDVKM. CDR3 amino acids: CASSTQPDPREGQPQHF. The DNA of the CDR3 is TGTGCCAGCAGTACCCAACCGGACCCCCGAGAGGGTCAGCCCCAGCATTTT.

The rearrangement links TRBV29-1 to TRBJ2-3; possibly TRBD1 for D (5 bases). Trimming stripped 5 bases from V and 2 bases from J, with 11 bases between. CDR3 length: 13 residues. Per germline, CDR1 SQVTM and CDR2 ANQGSEA. The CDR3 loop reads CSVTGRVTDTQYF. The DNA for the CDR3 is TGCAGCGTTACCGGCAGGGTCACAGATACGCAGTATTTT.

This clone appeared once. This rearrangement joins TRBV7-9 to TRBJ1-1; 7 bases match TRBD1. V shed 4 bases and J 1 base; nucleotides not matched to a gene: 9. CDR1 is SEHNR and CDR2 is FQNEAQ in the germline V gene (reference sequence). The CDR3 covers 16 residues. The chain's CDR3 is CASSSPAGTANTEAFF. CDR3 DNA: TGTGCCAGCAGCTCACCCGCCGGGACAGCGAACACTGAAGCTTTCTTT.

The genes are TRBV7-2 and TRBJ2-7, with TRBD1 identical over 7 bases. Germline lookup yields CDR1 SGHTA and CDR2 FQGNSA. The CDR3 consists of 15 residues. Trimming took 7 bases from V and 2 from J; bases not matched to a gene: 11. The CDR3 here is CASTAPGGEAYEQYF. The CDR3 DNA follows: TGTGCCAGCACCGCACCAGGGGGTGAGGCCTACGAGCAGTACTTC.

The chain recombines TRBV25-1 with TRBJ2-1; D not certain. This CDR3 contains 15 residues. Germline lookup yields CDR1 MGHDK and CDR2 SYGVNS. V was clipped by 3 bases and J by 1 base, with 10 bases between them. The CDR3 DNA follows: TGTGCCAGCAGTGAGATCACACTATCCTACAATGAGCAGTTCTTC. Amino acid sequence: CASSEITLSYNEQFF.

The rearrangement uses TRBV5-4 and TRBJ1-2; TRBD1 matches 10 bases. The CDR3 totals 17 residues. CDR1 and CDR2 (germline): SGHNT, YYREEE (reference sequence). The trim removed 4 bases at V and 0 bases at J, leaving 9 bases unmatched. CDR3 DNA sequence: TGTGCCAGCAGCCCCGGACAGGGGGGAAGAACTAACTATGGCTACACCTTC. Amino acid sequence: CASSPGQGGRTNYGYTF.